This T cell receptor (beta chain) was recovered during a study of blood T cell repertoires in COVID-19. At the level of the study: In each case, the material was cDNA or gDNA derived from T cells, B-cell-depleted T cells, or PBMCs.

Trimming removed 4 bases at V and 0 bases at J, with 6 bases between. The CDR3 sequence is 14 residues long. Germline loops: CDR1 LNHDA, CDR2 SQIVND (reference sequence). Measured with immunoSEQ multiplex PCR; TCRdb has only the in-frame clones, and not every one. The table lists 50,000 to 55,000 clones, more than 80% of them singletons. The sequenced material came from peripheral blood. The chain joins TRBV19 to TRBJ2-2; D gene ambiguous. This sequence originates from a man aged 60-69 years with acute or convalescent COVID-19. The CDR3 sequence is CASSTQSNTGELFF. The CDR3 DNA reads as TGTGCCAGTAGTACACAATCGAACACCGGGGAGCTGTTTTTT.